Following are 14 T cell receptor beta chains from one sample sequenced in a study of T cells after yellow fever vaccination. TCRdb reanalysed the 5' RACE reads using MiXCR and keeps one entry per CDR3 protein. The sample shows 100,000 to 150,000 distinct CDR3 sequences, roughly 8.2% of them seen only once. The material sequenced was CD8+ T cells sorted from PBMCs, taken on the day of the yellow fever booster vaccination. These receptors all stem from a man aged 18 to 30 who received the YFV17D yellow fever vaccine.

This clonotype has at least ten counts. The chain recombines TRBV7-6 with TRBJ1-5; D remains ambiguous. CDR1 is SGHVS, CDR2 FNYEAQ, per germline. The CDR3 runs to 17 residues. V lost 1 base, J lost 0 bases, and 13 bases lay in between. The CDR3 bases are TGTGCCAGCAGCTTAGTACCCCTTGGGGATAGCAATCAGCCCCAGCATTTT. Its translation is CASSLVPLGDSNQPQHF.

The chain is built from TRBV27 and TRBJ2-7, with 13 positions matching TRBD2. V was clipped by 7 bases and J by 5 bases; unmatched bases: 8. This CDR3 comprises 15 residues. Germline CDR1 reads MNHEY; CDR2 reads SMNVEV (reference sequence). CDR3 nucleotide sequence: TGTGCCAGCAAACTAGCGGGGGGGCCGGGCGACGAGCAGTACTTC. It yields the protein CASKLAGGPGDEQYF.

CDR3 DNA: TGCGCCAGCAGCGAGGGAGGGTACGAGCAGTACTTC. This encodes CASSEGGYEQYF. The gene calls are TRBV5-1 and TRBJ2-7; 7 nucleotides match TRBD2. The V gene end was trimmed by 4 bases and the J gene end by 4 bases; junction bases not matched to a gene: 2. This CDR3 is built from 12 residues. Germline CDR1 and CDR2: SGHRS and YFSETQ.

This clonotype has at least ten counts. The rearrangement links TRBV6-6 to TRBJ2-4; TRBD1 might be the D (6 bases). Trimming left V 2 bases short and J 5 bases short, with 13 bases between. Germline V gives CDR1 MNHNY, CDR2 SVGAGI (reference sequence). The CDR3 spans 15 residues. The CDR3 DNA is TGTGCCAGCAGTTACCATCTGGACAGAGAAAACATTCAGTACTTC. Translation: CASSYHLDRENIQYF.

There are a few counts of this clonotype. The chain is built from TRBV4-3 and TRBJ1-1; D is ambiguous. Germline CDR1 is LGHNA and CDR2 is YSLEER. Trimming took 0 bases from V and 1 from J, leaving 9 bases between them. The length of the CDR3 is 15 residues. Here the CDR3 reads CASSQDLAENTEAFF. The CDR3 DNA reads as TGCGCCAGCAGCCAAGATCTAGCCGAGAACACTGAAGCTTTCTTT.

This chain links TRBV11-2 with TRBJ1-5, with a possible D match to TRBD1 (5 bases). Germline V gene sequence: CDR1 SGHAT, CDR2 FQNNGV. The germline V and J ends were trimmed by 5 bases and 2 bases, with 19 bases remaining between them. The CDR3 runs 17 residues. The CDR3 nucleotides read TGTGCCAGCAGCCCCGGGCTACATCTGGGGGGCAATCAGCCCCAGCATTTT. It codes for CASSPGLHLGGNQPQHF.

This clonotype has only a few counts. A much larger clone sits a single nucleotide away, making a read error possible. The rearrangement links TRBV4-1 to TRBJ2-1; maybe TRBD2 (5 bases). CDR3 size: 18 residues. Germline V gene sequence: CDR1 MGHRA, CDR2 YSYEKL. The CDR3 spells CASSLLSADSSSFNEQFF. CDR3 coding DNA: TGCGCCAGCAGCCTACTTAGCGCGGACTCTAGCTCCTTCAATGAGCAGTTCTTC.

This clonotype appeared a few times. V gene TRBV7-9 combines with J gene TRBJ2-7, with 9 bases identical to TRBD1. CDR1 and CDR2 (germline): SEHNR, FQNEAQ (reference sequence). The CDR3 has 14 residues. The V segment lost 5 bases and the J segment 2 bases; nucleotides outside the gene matches: 4. CDR3 in DNA: TGTGCCAGCAGCCACCGGGACAGGGCCTACGAGCAGTACGTC. Residues: CASSHRDRAYEQYV.

V gene TRBV4-1 combines with J gene TRBJ2-7; D is undetermined. The germline gives CDR1 MGHRA, CDR2 YSYEKL. CDR3 length: 15 amino acids. V lost 1 base and J lost 0, with 10 bases in between. The CDR3 protein is CASSQVGGPSYEQYV. The CDR3 DNA follows: TGCGCCAGCAGCCAAGTGGGTGGACCCTCCTACGAGCAGTACGTC.

This clonotype turned up a few times. The genes are TRBV13 and TRBJ1-1, with unresolved D. The CDR3 length is 11 residues. With 5 bases removed from V and 3 bases from J, the gap between germline ends came to 4 bases. Germline lookup yields CDR1 PRHDT and CDR2 FYEKMQ (reference sequence). The CDR3 is CASSADTEAFF. The DNA for the CDR3 is TGTGCCAGCAGCGCGGACACTGAAGCTTTCTTT.

The chain employs TRBV4-1 and TRBJ2-5; D gene uncertain. CDR1 is MGHRA and CDR2 is YSYEKL in the germline V gene. This CDR3 region has 15 residues. V dropped 0 bases and J dropped 5 bases, with 13 bases sitting between them. The chain's CDR3 is CASSQDSRVTETQYF. CDR3 DNA: TGCGCCAGCAGCCAAGATAGTCGGGTAACGGAGACCCAGTACTTC.

The CDR3 spells CASSDREDEQFF. The CDR3 bases are TGTGCCAGCAGTGACAGGGAAGATGAGCAGTTCTTC. V is TRBV12-3 or TRBV12-4 and J is TRBJ2-1; the match to TRBD1 covers 7 bases. This CDR3 is 12 amino acids long. The V segment lost 5 bases and the J segment 8 bases; nucleotides outside the gene matches: 3.

This clonotype was counted at least ten times. The chain uses TRBV27 and TRBJ2-3, with 8 bases lining up with TRBD2. Germline assignment: CDR1 MNHEY and CDR2 SMNVEV (reference sequence). CDR3 length equals 15 residues. J was trimmed by 0 bases and V by 5 bases; bases with no gene match: 4. CDR3 loop: CASSGVAGSTDTQYF. CDR3 coding DNA: TGTGCCAGCAGTGGAGTAGCGGGGAGCACAGATACGCAGTATTTT.

The gene calls are TRBV21-1 and TRBJ2-3; the DNA was not used to check the table's D call, TRBD1. TRBV21-1 is tagged as a pseudogene. The CDR3 extends over 16 amino acids. The CDR3 is CASSKDEGAITDTQYF. CDR3 DNA: TGTGCCAGCAGCAAAGATGAGGGGGCGATCACAGATACGCAGTATTTT.